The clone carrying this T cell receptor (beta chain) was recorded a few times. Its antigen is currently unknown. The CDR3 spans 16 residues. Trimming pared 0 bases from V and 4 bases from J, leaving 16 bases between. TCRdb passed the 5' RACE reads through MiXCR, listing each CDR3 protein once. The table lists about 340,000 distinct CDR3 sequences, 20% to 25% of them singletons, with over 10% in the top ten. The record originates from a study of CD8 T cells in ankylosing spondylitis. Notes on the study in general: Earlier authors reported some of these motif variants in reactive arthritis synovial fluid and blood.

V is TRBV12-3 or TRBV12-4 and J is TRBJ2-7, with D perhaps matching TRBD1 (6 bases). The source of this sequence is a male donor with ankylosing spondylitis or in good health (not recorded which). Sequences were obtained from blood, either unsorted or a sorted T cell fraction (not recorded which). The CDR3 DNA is TGTGCCAGCAGTTTAGCGCCCCGCACAGGGACGTACGAGCAGTACTTC. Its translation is CASSLAPRTGTYEQYF.